This TCR beta chain was retrieved from a study of blood T cell repertoires in COVID-19. About the research overall: The cDNA or gDNA used as material had been derived from T cells, B-cell-depleted T cells, or PBMCs.

V lost 5 bases to trimming and J lost 3 bases, with 6 bases between them. CDR1 MNHEY and CDR2 SMNVEV come from the germline V gene (reference sequence). The CDR3 is made up of 12 amino acids. This table comes from immunoSEQ multiplex PCR, and its TCRdb copy is limited to in-frame clones, with some not included. The data hold 350,000 to 450,000 clones, with 85% observed a single time. The sequencing sample was made of peripheral blood. The sequence came from a woman under 30 with acute or convalescent COVID-19. This chain links TRBV27 with TRBJ2-3, with no clear D. The CDR3 is CASSPFTDTQYF. The CDR3 DNA follows: TGTGCCAGCAGTCCCTTTACAGATACGCAGTATTTT.